The clone carrying this T cell receptor beta chain was observed at least ten times. Per germline, CDR1 SNHLY and CDR2 FYNNEI. This CDR3 region has 17 residues. The V gene end was trimmed by 6 bases and the J gene end by 7 bases; junction bases not matched to a gene: 19. Authors of the study amplified TCR beta CDR3 regions from RNA transcripts. With the HTBI primer set, the TCR CDR3 went through a first round of RT-PCR. MiXCR, applied by TCRdb to the multiplex PCR reads, yields one record per CDR3 protein. This sample has around 490,000 distinct CDR3 sequences, with about 20% found just once. This sample is part of a study of T cells in Graves' hyperthyroidism and ophthalmopathy.

The rearrangement joins TRBV2 to TRBJ2-7, with 9 bases that match TRBD1. This TCR was sampled from a man aged 35 to 55 with Graves' ophthalmopathy. The sequencing input was blood. The CDR3 loop is CASSSRRDRVLSEEQYF. The CDR3 region has the DNA TGTGCCAGCAGCTCCAGGCGGGACAGGGTTTTGAGTGAAGAGCAGTACTTC.